These 8 T cell receptor beta chains came from one sample sequenced in a study of control samples from healthy donors and cancer patients. Sequencing used immunoSEQ multiplex PCR; TCRdb keeps in-frame clones, though not all of them. The repertoire consists of 70,000 to 95,000 clones, with approximately 87% occurring once and the leading ten covering around 20%. Sequenced input: blood. Receptors were obtained from a man over 45 in good health.

The chain carries TRBV7-6 and TRBJ2-7; 9 nucleotides align to TRBD2. The CDR3 has 15 residues. With V trimmed by 2 bases and J by 4 bases, 6 bases remained unmatched. CDR1 and CDR2 from the germline V gene are SGHVS and FNYEAQ. The DNA for the CDR3 is TGTGCCAGCAGCTTAAAAGCGGGGGGCGTATACGAGCAGTACGTC. This translates into CASSLKAGGVYEQYV.

The chain employs TRBV5-4 and TRBJ1-1; no reliable D call. Germline V gene sequence: CDR1 SGHNT, CDR2 YYREEE (reference sequence). V lost 5 bases to trimming and J lost 1 base, with 9 bases between them. The CDR3 is made up of 13 amino acids. The CDR3 nucleotides read TGTGCCAGCAGTTTAGACACGAACACTGAAGCTTTCTTT. As protein: CASSLDTNTEAFF.

The chain couples TRBV6-1 to TRBJ2-5, with D perhaps TRBD1 (6 bases). The germline V gene has CDR1 MNHNS and CDR2 SASEGT. V dropped 3 bases and J dropped 5 bases, with 16 bases sitting between them. The CDR3 is 15 amino acids. The CDR3 loop is CASSDKPTGTETQYF. The CDR3 DNA is TGTGCCAGCAGTGACAAACCTACAGGGACGGAGACCCAGTACTTC.

The chain links TRBV7-8 to TRBJ1-5; D ambiguous. This CDR3 spans 16 amino acids. The V end lost 5 bases, the J end lost 4 bases, and 18 bases lay between the germline ends. From germline, CDR1 is SGHVS and CDR2 FQNEAQ. The CDR3 nucleotides read TGTGCCAGCAGCCATCTTTGGGGAGATGAGAATCAGCCCCAGCATTTT. This translates into CASSHLWGDENQPQHF.

This clone is a singleton in its sample. The chain has TRBV12-3 or TRBV12-4 and TRBJ2-7; D ambiguous. The CDR3 is made up of 12 amino acids. V was cut by 6 bases and J by 4 bases, with 10 bases left in between. CDR3 region: CASSYVIYEQYF. The CDR3 DNA sequence: TGTGCCAGCAGCTACGTCATATACGAGCAGTACTTC.

This chain links TRBV18 with TRBJ1-4, with 7 nucleotides matching TRBD1. CDR3 length: 15 residues. V dropped 1 base and J dropped 5; count of bases not matched to a gene: 4. CDR1 is KGHSH, CDR2 LQKENI, per germline. The CDR3 sequence: CASSPQGQFNEKLFF. CDR3 sequence (DNA): TGTGCCAGCTCACCACAGGGACAGTTCAATGAAAAACTGTTTTTT.

The chain uses TRBV2 and TRBJ2-7; 8 nucleotides align to TRBD2. CDR1 SNHLY and CDR2 FYNNEI come from the germline V gene. The V gene end was trimmed by 5 bases and the J gene end by 3 bases; junction bases not matched to a gene: 9. This CDR3 has 15 residues. The DNA of the CDR3 is TGTGCCAGCAGTCCTTCGGGCGGGGGGATCTACGAGCAGTACGTC. This encodes CASSPSGGGIYEQYV.

J is TRBJ1-3 and V is TRBV29-1; D not resolved. CDR1 and CDR2 (germline): SQVTM, ANQGSEA. Trimming took off 7 bases at V and 2 bases at J, with 9 bases between the two ends. The CDR3 totals 12 residues. The CDR3 DNA sequence: TGCAGCGCAGGATGGGCTGGAAACACCATATATTTT. Protein sequence: CSAGWAGNTIYF.